The 7 T cell receptor beta chains presented below share a single source sample, sequenced in a study of blood T cells in healthy people across ages. For the second PCR, which ran for 7 to 11 cycles, a sample-barcoded 5' primer and a J-beta primer mix were used. MiXCR, applied by TCRdb to the 5' RACE reads, yields one record per CDR3 protein. The sample has approximately 940,000 distinct CDR3 sequences; around 49% are singletons. Specimen: blood. These receptors all come from a man aged 25-40 years in good health.

The chain couples TRBV6-1 to TRBJ1-6; TRBD1 is a possible D gene (5 bases). The CDR3 spans 14 residues. The germline V gene encodes CDR1 MNHNS and CDR2 SASEGT. V lost 7 bases to trimming and J lost 6 bases, with 13 bases between them. CDR3 nucleotide sequence: TGTGCCAGCATTCCTAACAGGAGTAATTCACCCCTCCACTTT. It yields the protein CASIPNRSNSPLHF.

The J gene is TRBJ2-3, the V gene TRBV7-2; no reliable D call. The V gene's germline CDR1 is SGHTA and CDR2 FQGNSA. The ends were cut back, 2 bases at V and 8 bases at J, with 17 bases in the middle. The CDR3 runs 15 residues. CDR3 amino acids: CASSLRHIGTGTQYF. The CDR3 DNA sequence: TGTGCCAGCAGCTTACGACACATCGGAACGGGTACGCAGTATTTT.

This clonotype turned up a few times. The chain carries TRBV7-2 and TRBJ1-5; no clear D. CDR3 length: 16 amino acids. The germline gives CDR1 SGHTA, CDR2 FQGNSA. V was pared by 3 bases and J by 0 bases, with 12 bases between. The CDR3 loop reads CASSLRTAFSNQPQHF. In DNA, the CDR3 is TGTGCCAGCAGCTTGAGGACTGCTTTTAGCAATCAGCCCCAGCATTTT.

This chain joins TRBV6-5 and TRBJ2-7; 7 positions match TRBD1. Trimming took 5 bases from V and 0 from J; bases not matched to a gene: 10. From germline, CDR1 is MNHEY and CDR2 SVGAGI. The CDR3 has 16 residues. The CDR3 is CASSRYGTVSSYEQYF. Written as DNA, the CDR3 is TGTGCCAGCAGTCGTTACGGGACAGTAAGCTCCTACGAGCAGTACTTC.

The sample holds a few counts of this clonotype. The chain uses TRBV5-1 and TRBJ2-3; TRBD2 aligns across 8 bases. The CDR3 is 13 amino acids. CDR1 SGHRS and CDR2 YFSETQ come from the germline V gene. V dropped 4 bases and J dropped 4; count of bases not matched to a gene: 2. The CDR3 sequence is CASSEAGADTQYF. The CDR3 DNA sequence: TGCGCCAGCAGCGAAGCGGGGGCAGATACGCAGTATTTT.

This clonotype appeared a few times. This chain links TRBV27 with TRBJ2-5; D might be TRBD1 (6 bases). The DNA end is a closer match to TRBJ2-7, so the J assignment may be wrong. CDR1 MNHEY and CDR2 SMNVEV come from the germline V gene (reference sequence). The CDR3 is 13 amino acids. This CDR3 is CATRGSSRNEQYF. The CDR3 nucleotides read TGTGCCACCAGGGGATCTTCTCGGAACGAGCAGTACTTC.

V gene TRBV10-3 combines with J gene TRBJ1-1, with D hard to call. Germline-derived CDR1 and CDR2 are ENHRY and SYGVKD. Trimming shortened V by 0 bases and J by 3 bases, and 8 bases separated the two germline ends. This CDR3 contains 14 residues. The CDR3 sequence is CAISESQEYTEAFF. The DNA of the CDR3 is TGTGCCATCAGTGAGTCGCAAGAGTACACTGAAGCTTTCTTT.